The T cell receptor (beta chain) under discussion was sequenced for a study of cytomegalovirus exposure and HLA in healthy donors. Overall study findings and caveats: Reported results showed that the classifier diagnosed cytomegalovirus status with high specificity and sensitivity. Presence/absence analyses assumed roughly uniform sequencing depth across donors. Later analysis identified a missense DCLRE1C variant that was linked to TCR beta V- and J-gene trimming.

V was clipped by 5 bases and J by 9 bases; unmatched bases: 4. The length of the CDR3 is 13 residues. Germline CDR1 is SGHDT and CDR2 is YYEEEE. On this clone itself: Its target is unknown.

PCR employed 60 Vbeta and 13 Jbeta primers. TCRdb's table, derived via immunoSEQ multiplex PCR, lists solely in-frame clones and lacks some. The sample contains tens of thousands of clones, approximately 79% of which appear only once. J is TRBJ1-6 and V is TRBV5-6; 8 bases are shared with TRBD1. The source of this sequence is a man aged 25 to 45 in good health and CMV-seronegative. The sequenced sample consisted of PBMCs. The CDR3 is CASSDRGFSPLHF. CDR3 nucleotides: TGTGCCAGCAGTGACAGGGGTTTTTCACCCCTCCACTTT.